The 29 T cell receptor beta chains listed next were all sequenced from one sample in a study of breast tumors, draining lymph nodes, adjacent tissues. TCRdb reprocessed the multiplex PCR reads with MiXCR, giving one entry per CDR3 protein. In the table there are 150,000 to 200,000 distinct CDR3 sequences, approximately 30% of which are singletons. Axillary draining lymph nodes of breast cancer patients supplied the node samples. Sequenced material: axillary lymph node tissue. These TCRs come from a female donor with breast cancer. Some clones in this sample may be carry-over from other donors' samples.

This clonotype was observed at least ten times. The J gene is TRBJ2-1, the V gene TRBV7-9, with D possibly matching TRBD1 (6 bases). Germline V lookup: CDR1 SEHNR, CDR2 FQNEAQ (reference sequence). Trimming removed 1 base from V and 5 bases from J, with 9 bases in between. The CDR3 spans 14 residues. CDR3 sequence: CASSLVRTDNEQFF. CDR3 nucleotide sequence: TGTGCCAGCAGCTTAGTCCGGACAGACAATGAGCAGTTCTTC.

This clonotype was detected ten times or more. The gene calls are TRBV20-1 and TRBJ2-5; 7 nucleotides align to TRBD1. Germline assignment: CDR1 DFQATT and CDR2 SNEGSKA (reference sequence). The junction had 11 bases not matched to a gene; V was cut back by 5 bases and J by 2 bases. The CDR3 spans 15 residues. The CDR3, as DNA: TGCAGTGCTCCCCCCCCCGGACAGGTGCAAGAGACCCAGTACTTC. Translation gives CSAPPPGQVQETQYF.

On this clonotype: The conserved phenylalanine or tryptophan normally closing the CDR3 is absent here, so this likely arose from a read error. The limits of the CDR3 on the DNA are not certain, so only TCRdb's listed CDR3 is given. The rearrangement joins TRBV9 to TRBJ2-7; the table assigns TRBD1, which was not confirmed against the DNA. The germline V gene has CDR1 SGDLS and CDR2 YYNGEE. Both ends counted, the CDR3 spans 14 residues. The CDR3: CASSTRDSEYEQSL.

There are many counts of this clonotype. V gene TRBV2 combines with J gene TRBJ1-2; 10 bases fit TRBD1. CDR3 length equals 13 residues. V was pared by 5 bases and J by 6 bases, with 3 bases of the junction left unmatched. Germline V gene sequence: CDR1 SNHLY, CDR2 FYNNEI. CDR3 nucleotides: TGTGCCAGCAGTCAGGACAGGGGGGATGGCTACACCTTC. Residues: CASSQDRGDGYTF.

On this clonotype: This may be a read error, as it is one base from a much larger clone. This chain links TRBV7-2 with TRBJ1-2; D unresolved. The V end lost 5 bases, the J end lost 6 bases, and 22 bases lay between the germline ends. Germline CDR1 SGHTA, CDR2 FQGNSA. The CDR3 has 16 residues. The CDR3 DNA reads as TGTGCCAGCAGCCTAACGCCCTGGGCCCTATATCATGGCTACACCTTC. Amino acids: CASSLTPWALYHGYTF.

At least ten counts were recorded for this clonotype. The chain employs TRBV5-5 and TRBJ2-1; possible D gene TRBD1, 6 bases. From germline, CDR1 is SGHKS and CDR2 YYEKEE (reference sequence). The CDR3 runs to 15 residues. Trimming took 4 bases from V and 3 from J, leaving 14 bases between them. CDR3 sequence (DNA): TGTGCCAGCAGCGAAAGACAGGCCTTCTACAATGAGCAGTTCTTC. Translated: CASSERQAFYNEQFF.

This clonotype showed up many times. The V gene is TRBV12-3 or TRBV12-4, the J gene TRBJ2-3; 14 bases align to TRBD2. CDR3 size: 16 residues. Germline trimming cut 6 bases from V and 5 bases from J; bases unmatched to any gene: 7. CDR3 nucleotide sequence: TGTGCCAGCAGCCCACGACTAGCGGGGGGGCTAGATACGCAGTATTTT. Its protein is CASSPRLAGGLDTQYF.

Points on this clonotype: It is likely a read error, because the conserved phenylalanine at the end of the CDR3 is missing. It is unclear where the CDR3 begins or ends on the DNA, so no DNA is shown, and the CDR3 is as TCRdb lists it. This chain uses TRBV2 with TRBJ2-5; the table's D call of TRBD1 was not tested on the DNA. CDR1 and CDR2 (germline): SNHLY, FYNNEI. The CDR3 region is 8 residues in length, termini included. CDR3: CATTIRNT.

The chain links TRBV7-3 to TRBJ2-3; D remains unclear. Trimming cost V 4 bases and J 11 bases, with 19 bases left between them. This CDR3 has 14 residues. Germline CDR1 reads SGHTA; CDR2 reads FQGTGA. The DNA for the CDR3 is TGTGCCAGCAGCTCTGCGCCCGGGCGCGATGAGCAGTATTTT. It yields the protein CASSSAPGRDEQYF.

This clonotype was observed many times. This sequence joins TRBV27 and TRBJ2-7; D may match TRBD1 or TRBD2 (5 bases each). The CDR3 is 13 amino acids. V lost 5 bases and J 6 bases, leaving 14 bases between the germline ends. Germline CDR1 is MNHEY and CDR2 is SMNVEV (reference sequence). Here the CDR3 reads CASSPQGVGEQYF. For the CDR3, the DNA is TGTGCCAGCAGTCCTCAGGGAGTCGGCGAGCAGTACTTC.

This clonotype came up once. A much larger clone differs by one base, so this may be a read error. The chain combines TRBV7-2 with TRBJ2-1; D is unclear. The CDR3 contains 13 residues. V was cut by 7 bases and J by 9 bases, with 16 bases left in between. Germline V gives CDR1 SGHTA, CDR2 FQGNSA. The chain's CDR3 is CASNPGAFFEQFF. CDR3 nucleotide sequence: TGTGCCAGCAATCCCGGAGCATTTTTTGAGCAGTTCTTC. The whole variable domain, filled in from reference TRBV7-2 and TRBJ2-1, reads GAGVSQSPSNKVTEKGKDVELRCDPISGHTALYWYRQSLGQGLEFLIYFQGNSAPDKSGLPSDRFSAERTGGSVSTLTIQRTQQEDSAVYLCASNPGAFFEQFFGPGTRLTVL.

This clonotype was detected ten times or more. CDR3 loop: CSVGTSGYNEQFF. CDR3 DNA: TGCAGCGTCGGGACTAGCGGCTACAATGAGCAGTTCTTC. V and J are TRBV29-1 and TRBJ2-1, with TRBD2 matching 11 bases. The V and J ends lost 6 bases and 3 bases, in that order; junction bases with no gene match: 1. The CDR3 has 13 residues. Germline CDR1 reads SQVTM; CDR2 reads ANQGSEA.

This clonotype was found many times. The chain links TRBV9 to TRBJ1-2; possible D gene TRBD1, 5 bases. V was trimmed by 0 bases and J by 3 bases, leaving 15 bases between them. Germline lookup yields CDR1 SGDLS and CDR2 YYNGEE. CDR3 length: 16 residues. CDR3 sequence (DNA): TGTGCCAGCAGCGTAGGAGGGGCGGGAGCAGACTATGGCTACACCTTC. Its protein product is CASSVGGAGADYGYTF. Using reference TRBV9 and TRBJ1-2 for the parts outside the CDR3, the full variable domain is DSGVTQTPKHLITATGQRVTLRCSPRSGDLSVYWYQQSLDQGLQFLIQYYNGEERAKGNILERFSAQQFPDLHSELNLSSLELGDSALYFCASSVGGAGADYGYTFGSGTRLTVV.

The chain links TRBV6-2 or TRBV6-3 to TRBJ1-2; 8 positions match TRBD1. V was pared by 0 bases and J by 7 bases, with 10 bases of the junction left unmatched. The CDR3 has 16 amino acids. The germline gives CDR1 MNHEY, CDR2 SVGEGT. CDR3 protein: CASSYSPGQAPGGYTF. The CDR3 DNA reads as TGTGCCAGCAGTTACTCCCCGGGACAGGCCCCAGGTGGCTACACCTTC.

In this sample, this clonotype turned up many times. V and J are TRBV7-2 and TRBJ2-1; 7 bases line up with TRBD1. The CDR3 has 13 residues. The V gene's germline CDR1 is SGHTA and CDR2 FQGNSA. V trimming: 5 bases; J trimming: 10 bases; junction bases outside the gene matches: 8. The CDR3 DNA is TGTGCCAGCAGCACCGACAGGGTCGGCGAGCAGTTCTTC. This gives the protein CASSTDRVGEQFF. The full variable domain, in which reference TRBV7-2 and TRBJ2-1 provide the parts outside the CDR3, is GAGVSQSPSNKVTEKGKDVELRCDPISGHTALYWYRQSLGQGLEFLIYFQGNSAPDKSGLPSDRFSAERTGGSVSTLTIQRTQQEDSAVYLCASSTDRVGEQFFGPGTRLTVL.

In this sample, this clonotype turned up many times. The chain couples TRBV29-1 to TRBJ2-3; 10 nucleotides agree with TRBD2. The CDR3 totals 16 residues. CDR1 is SQVTM and CDR2 is ANQGSEA in the germline V gene. The ends lost 3 bases at V and 4 bases at J; junction bases unmatched: 10. The CDR3 nucleotides read TGCAGCGTTGACCGGCTAGCGGGAGAAGGTTCAGATACGCAGTATTTT. This sequence encodes CSVDRLAGEGSDTQYF.

A remark on this clonotype: A read error is likely, as this CDR3 ends without the conserved phenylalanine or tryptophan. The DNA is omitted, as the CDR3 cannot be located on it reliably, and the CDR3 follows TCRdb's listing. The chain joins TRBV13 to TRBJ1-5; the table's D call of TRBD1 was not tested on the DNA. Looked up from germline, CDR1 is PRHDT and CDR2 is FYEKMQ (reference sequence). The CDR3 is 11 residues long, ends included. The chain's CDR3 is CASSSSRTGQY.

Many counts were recorded for this clonotype. The chain joins TRBV19 to TRBJ2-1, with 7 bases that match TRBD1. The length of the CDR3 is 16 residues. Germline loops: CDR1 LNHDA, CDR2 SQIVND (reference sequence). J gave up 0 bases and V 5 bases, and 7 bases lay outside the gene matches. CDR3 sequence reads: CASSADRSLSYNEQFF. CDR3 sequence (DNA): TGTGCCAGTAGTGCGGACAGGTCTCTCTCCTACAATGAGCAGTTCTTC.

This clonotype was detected many times. This chain connects TRBV13 to TRBJ2-5; possibly TRBD1 or TRBD2 for D (5 bases each). With 3 bases removed from V and 7 bases from J, the gap between germline ends came to 12 bases. Germline V lookup: CDR1 PRHDT, CDR2 FYEKMQ (reference sequence). The CDR3 loop spans 13 amino acids. The chain's CDR3 is CASSFGTAGTQYF. The CDR3 DNA reads TGTGCCAGCAGCTTTGGGACCGCGGGGACCCAGTACTTC.

This clonotype was counted only a few times. The V and J genes are TRBV6-6 and TRBJ1-1, with a weak D call TRBD1 (5 bases). Per the germline V gene, CDR1 is MNHNY and CDR2 is SVGAGI (reference sequence). Trimming removed 5 bases from V and 2 bases from J, with 9 bases in between. This CDR3 is 13 amino acids long. DNA for the CDR3: TGTGCCAGCAGTATCTGGGGCAACACTGAAGCTTTCTTT. Protein: CASSIWGNTEAFF.

Comments on this clonotype: In this CDR3 the conserved last residue, phenylalanine or tryptophan, is missing, so a read error is likely. The limits of the CDR3 on the DNA are not certain, so only TCRdb's listed CDR3 is given. J is TRBJ1-4 and V is TRBV19; TRBD1 reflects the table's D call only, with no check against the DNA. The germline V gene encodes CDR1 LNHDA and CDR2 SQIVND (reference sequence). Ends included, the CDR3 has 9 residues. The CDR3 is CASSIDREY.

The V gene is TRBV30, the J gene TRBJ2-2; 14 bases are shared with TRBD2. Losses at the gene ends were 4 bases for V and 5 bases for J; bases not matched to a gene: 6. Germline V gene lookup returns CDR1 GTSNPN and CDR2 SVGIG (reference sequence). CDR3 length: 16 residues. The CDR3 protein is CAWMGTSGSRTGELFF. The CDR3 bases are TGTGCCTGGATGGGGACTAGCGGGAGTAGGACCGGGGAGCTGTTTTTT.

This clonotype was recorded at least ten times. This chain connects TRBV18 to TRBJ1-3; D is possibly TRBD1 (6 bases). Germline CDR1 reads KGHSH; CDR2 reads LQKENI. Trimming removed 4 bases at V and 7 bases at J, with 14 bases between. The CDR3 sequence is 14 residues long. CDR3 bases: TGTGCCAGCTCACTTGGACAGAGGGCGAACACCATATATTTT. Amino acids: CASSLGQRANTIYF.

This clonotype was picked up one time. The chain has TRBV24-1 and TRBJ2-7, with D possibly being TRBD1 (5 bases). Germline CDR1 is KGHDR and CDR2 is SFDVKD. With 5 bases removed from V and 3 bases from J, the gap between germline ends came to 16 bases. This CDR3 contains 15 residues. Here the CDR3 DNA reads TGTGCCACCAGTGCTAGGCCTCAGGGCTTCTACGAGCAGTACTTC. It specifies CATSARPQGFYEQYF.

The table lists this clonotype with many counts. The chain uses TRBV5-1 and TRBJ1-3; 7 bases line up with TRBD1. The CDR3 has 15 residues. The V segment lost 3 bases and the J segment 4 bases; nucleotides outside the gene matches: 7. Germline assignment: CDR1 SGHRS and CDR2 YFSETQ. The CDR3 reads CASSSQGTVGNTIYF. CDR3 bases: TGCGCCAGCAGCTCACAGGGGACAGTAGGAAACACCATATATTTT.

The V and J genes are TRBV6-6 and TRBJ2-1; D is unresolved. CDR3 length equals 16 residues. Trimming stripped 8 bases from V and 10 bases from J, with 27 bases between. Germline V CDR1 and CDR2: MNHNY, SVGAGI (reference sequence). CDR3 sequence reads: CASPLISRHRSKEQFF. CDR3 coding DNA: TGTGCCAGCCCCCTGATTAGCAGGCACAGAAGTAAAGAGCAGTTCTTC.

The chain has TRBV9 and TRBJ2-6, with 10 bases matching TRBD1. The CDR3 runs 19 residues. With 4 bases clipped from V and 0 bases from J, the junction kept 10 bases outside the gene matches. Germline V gives CDR1 SGDLS, CDR2 YYNGEE. The CDR3 spells CASSPKGQGGLSGANVLTF. The CDR3 DNA follows: TGTGCCAGCAGCCCGAAAGGACAGGGGGGCCTCTCTGGGGCCAACGTCCTGACTTTC.

This clonotype was counted many times. The chain links TRBV11-2 to TRBJ1-2; 8 bases map to TRBD1. The CDR3 runs to 13 residues. Germline CDR1 is SGHAT and CDR2 is FQNNGV. Trimming removed 5 bases from V and 6 bases from J; junction bases left unmatched: 5. CDR3 in amino acids: CASSENRGNGYTF. The CDR3 nucleotides read TGTGCCAGCAGCGAGAACAGGGGGAATGGCTACACCTTC.

Details on this clonotype: A much bigger clone sits one base away, suggesting this may be a read error. The rearrangement links TRBV6-6 to TRBJ2-3, with D perhaps TRBD2 (5 bases). The CDR3 loop spans 14 amino acids. CDR1 is MNHNY, CDR2 SVGAGI, per germline (reference sequence). Trimming left V 6 bases short and J 5 bases short, with 15 bases between. The CDR3 sequence is CASSARGAGDTQYF. CDR3 coding DNA: TGTGCCAGCAGCGCCCGGGGTGCGGGAGATACGCAGTATTTT.